Sequencing of this T cell receptor beta chain was carried out in a study of shared clonotypes between healthy human individuals. CD45RO-negative, CCR7-positively selected cells formed the naive CD8 fraction, excluding terminally differentiated effector memory CD45RA+ cells. Nashville, Tennessee was home to all donors, who were Caucasian adults. General observations from the study: Of the naive CD4 clonotypes, about 5% were shared across several donors.

Original data processing: Filtering differed since immunoSEQ provided only junctions, with no quality scores. Generated by immunoSEQ multiplex PCR, the TCRdb table keeps only in-frame clones and is missing some. V and J calls and clone size are given by that table; D and trimming were obtained from the DNA. Of about 2 million clones listed, about 95% are singletons. With 2 bases removed from V and 5 bases from J, the gap between germline ends came to 12 bases. Germline CDR1 and CDR2: MNHNS and SASEGT. The CDR3 is made up of 14 amino acids. Concerning this clone itself: The target antigen is unknown.

The rearrangement uses TRBV6-1 and TRBJ1-1; D is undetermined. The sample was naive CD8+ T cells sorted from blood. The source is a man between 18 and 29 years old in good health. CDR3 sequence reads: CASSENGVWTEAFF. The CDR3 DNA reads as TGTGCCAGCAGTGAAAATGGGGTTTGGACTGAAGCTTTCTTT.